A selection of T cell receptor beta chains follows, all from one sample in a study of OX40 agonist ivuxolimab in advanced cancers. Only in-frame clones appear in the TCRdb table, and some are missing; sequencing was by immunoSEQ multiplex PCR. The table includes fewer than 50,000 clones, 89% detected once. The sample in question was CD4+ or CD8+ T cells sorted from blood, obtained in a trial of the OX40 agonist ivuxolimab. These receptor sequences come from an adult with an advanced solid tumor such as melanoma, head and neck, liver or kidney cancer. The CDR3 runs from the conserved cysteine through the conserved F or W. The order of the fields is CDR3 protein, CDR3 DNA, clone size, D gene, J gene, V gene. D genes are given only for firm matches. Size values are once, few and many counts, or a class for expanded clones, and some rows have none.

CASSLLLGPQYEQYF	TGTGCCAGCAGCTTACTGTTAGGTCCTCAGTACGAGCAGTACTTC	NA	NA	TRBJ2-7	TRBV7-9
CASSEEAGGPRETQYF	TGTGCCAGCAGTGAGGAGGCGGGAGGGCCGCGGGAGACCCAGTACTTC	NA	TRBD2	TRBJ2-5	TRBV6-4
CASSPRDRGYNEQFF	TGTGCCAGCTCACCACGGGACAGGGGCTACAATGAGCAGTTCTTC	NA	TRBD1	TRBJ2-1	TRBV18
CASSPDARATDTQYF	TGTGCCAGCAGCCCTGATGCCCGGGCCACAGATACGCAGTATTTT	NA	NA	TRBJ2-3	TRBV9
CASSQERDPYEQYF	TGCGCCAGCAGCCAAGAAAGGGATCCATACGAGCAGTACTTC	NA	NA	TRBJ2-7	TRBV4-1
CASSAYGYTF	TGTGCCAGCAGCGCCTATGGCTACACCTTC	NA	NA	TRBJ1-2	TRBV9
CASSQEVQSNYGYTF	TGCGCCAGCAGCCAAGAGGTCCAGTCAAACTATGGCTACACCTTC	few	NA	TRBJ1-2	TRBV4-1
CSVGVARNTEAFF	TGCAGCGTTGGAGTCGCCCGAAACACTGAAGCTTTCTTT	NA	NA	TRBJ1-1	TRBV29-1
CASSLTSGVGETQYF	TGTGCCAGCAGTTTAACTAGCGGGGTAGGAGAGACCCAGTACTTC	NA	TRBD2	TRBJ2-5	TRBV2
CASSVGNSNQPQHF	TGTGCCAGCAGCGTGGGGAATAGCAATCAGCCCCAGCATTTT	once	NA	TRBJ1-5	TRBV9
CATTPGTSTDTQYF	TGTGCCACCACCCCCGGGACTAGCACAGATACGCAGTATTTT	NA	NA	TRBJ2-3	TRBV15
CASSQEMGIREKLFF	TGCGCCAGCAGCCAAGAAATGGGGATACGGGAAAAACTGTTTTTT	once	NA	TRBJ1-4	TRBV4-1
CASSESMGEKLFF	TGTGCCAGCAGTGAATCCATGGGCGAAAAACTGTTTTTT	once	NA	TRBJ1-4	TRBV25-1
CASSLGEYLYEQYF	TGTGCCAGCAGCCTTGGGGAATACCTCTACGAGCAGTACTTC	NA	NA	TRBJ2-7	TRBV5-8
CASSPSTTWVNTEAFF	TGTGCCAGCAGCCCAAGTACGACATGGGTGAACACTGAAGCTTTCTTT	NA	NA	TRBJ1-1	TRBV7-8
CASSQVIAGGSYEQYF	TGCGCCAGCAGCCAAGTAATAGCGGGAGGGTCCTACGAGCAGTACTTC	NA	TRBD2	TRBJ2-7	TRBV4-1
CASSLAGTAYGYTF	TGTGCCAGCAGCTTAGCCGGGACAGCATATGGCTACACCTTC	NA	TRBD1	TRBJ1-2	TRBV7-9
CASSYGQGTTQYF	TGTGCCAGCAGTTACGGACAGGGGACGACCCAGTACTTC	NA	TRBD1	TRBJ2-5	TRBV7-7
CASSLGQTRSTDTQYF	TGCGCCAGCAGCTTGGGACAGACCCGAAGCACAGATACGCAGTATTTT	NA	NA	TRBJ2-3	TRBV5-1
CSGAGLAGNEQFF	TGCAGCGGCGCGGGACTAGCAGGCAATGAGCAGTTCTTC	once	TRBD2	TRBJ2-1	TRBV29-1
CASNPQGRNTEAFF	TGTGCCAGCAACCCACAGGGGAGGAACACTGAAGCTTTCTTT	NA	TRBD1	TRBJ1-1	TRBV7-6
CASSQDIGRGIYGYTF	TGTGCCAGCAGCCAAGATATAGGCAGGGGGATCTATGGCTACACCTTC	NA	TRBD1	TRBJ1-2	TRBV14
CASSQPTNTGELFF	TGTGCCAGCAGCCAACCGACGAACACCGGGGAGCTGTTTTTT	NA	NA	TRBJ2-2	TRBV14
CASGTGAQYF	TGTGCCAGCGGGACAGGGGCGCAGTATTTT	NA	TRBD1	TRBJ2-3	TRBV9
CASSEQGAYGYTF	TGTGCCAGTAGTGAACAGGGGGCCTATGGCTACACCTTC	NA	TRBD1	TRBJ1-2	TRBV19
CAGSPDLAKNIQYF	TGTGCCGGGAGTCCCGATCTAGCCAAAAACATTCAGTACTTC	few	NA	TRBJ2-4	TRBV7-9
CASGSKAGGLSTDTQYF	TGTGCCAGCGGATCCAAGGCGGGAGGGCTGAGCACAGATACGCAGTATTTT	NA	TRBD2	TRBJ2-3	TRBV7-2
CASREGSQPQHF	TGTGCCAGCAGGGAGGGGAGCCAGCCCCAGCATTTT	once	NA	TRBJ1-5	TRBV7-9
CASSARQGALGNEQFF	TGTGCCAGCAGTGCGAGACAGGGGGCCCTCGGCAATGAGCAGTTCTTC	NA	TRBD1	TRBJ2-1	TRBV27
CASSLTVNTEAFF	TGTGCCAGCAGTCTCACAGTGAACACTGAAGCTTTCTTT	NA	NA	TRBJ1-1	TRBV6-1
CASSYSPGLVADTQYF	TGTGCCAGCAGTTACTCTCCAGGGCTGGTGGCAGATACGCAGTATTTT	NA	NA	TRBJ2-3	TRBV6-5
CASSVYPSYEQYF	TGTGCCAGCAGTGTTTATCCCTCCTACGAGCAGTACTTC	NA	NA	TRBJ2-7	TRBV6-1
CASRSGAQGGYTF	TGTGCCAGCAGGTCCGGGGCCCAAGGGGGCTACACCTTC	NA	NA	TRBJ1-2	TRBV5-4
CASSKSRGIEVRGGTEAFF	TGTGCCAGCAGCAAATCCCGGGGGATTGAGGTGCGGGGAGGAACTGAAGCTTTCTTT	NA	NA	TRBJ1-1	TRBV21-1
CASSLAGNYNEQFF	TGTGCCAGCAGCTTAGCGGGGAACTACAATGAGCAGTTCTTC	once	NA	TRBJ2-1	TRBV7-8
CASSHRASYEQYF	TGCGCCAGCAGCCACAGGGCCTCCTACGAGCAGTACTTC	NA	NA	TRBJ2-7	TRBV4-1
CASSHPRTSGSTDTQYF	TGCGCCAGCAGCCACCCGAGGACTAGCGGCAGCACAGATACGCAGTATTTT	NA	TRBD2	TRBJ2-3	TRBV4-1
CASTGDIRSNQPQHF	TGTGCCAGCACAGGGGACATCCGTAGCAATCAGCCCCAGCATTTT	NA	NA	TRBJ1-5	TRBV6-5
CASSFQQGGFTGELFF	TGTGCCAGCAGTTTTCAACAGGGGGGATTCACCGGGGAGCTGTTTTTT	NA	TRBD1	TRBJ2-2	TRBV27
CASSYPRDRGETQYF	TGTGCCAGCAGTTACCCCCGGGACAGGGGAGAGACCCAGTACTTC	NA	TRBD1	TRBJ2-5	TRBV6-7
CATSRDRSGANVLTF	TGTGCCACCAGCAGAGATCGTTCTGGGGCCAACGTCCTGACTTTC	NA	NA	TRBJ2-6	TRBV15
CASTLGGEGKYNEQFF	TGTGCCAGTACTCTGGGGGGGGAGGGGAAATACAATGAGCAGTTCTTC	NA	TRBD2	TRBJ2-1	TRBV19
CAITLRDREQGTEAFF	TGTGCCATTACTTTGAGGGACAGGGAACAAGGCACTGAAGCTTTCTTT	NA	TRBD1	TRBJ1-1	TRBV10-3
CASSGLRAGGGELFF	TGTGCCAGCAGCGGTCTCAGGGCTGGGGGCGGGGAGCTGTTTTTT	NA	NA	TRBJ2-2	TRBV9
CASKQGGYEQYF	TGTGCCAGCAAGCAGGGGGGCTACGAGCAGTACTTC	NA	NA	TRBJ2-7	TRBV13
CASKVLTGSPTYNSPLHF	TGTGCCAGCAAGGTTTTAACAGGGAGTCCCACCTATAATTCACCCCTCCACTTT	NA	NA	TRBJ1-6	TRBV2
CASSPAIADTQYF	TGTGCCAGCAGCCCCGCGATCGCCGATACGCAGTATTTT	NA	NA	TRBJ2-3	TRBV7-9
CASSLSGGGFYGYTF	TGTGCCAGCAGTTTATCGGGCGGCGGATTCTATGGCTACACCTTC	NA	NA	TRBJ1-2	TRBV27
CASSIGVNTEAFF	TGCGCCAGCAGCATTGGAGTGAACACTGAAGCTTTCTTT	NA	NA	TRBJ1-1	TRBV4-1
CASSVGQPNTEAFF	TGTGCCAGCAGCGTAGGCCAGCCTAACACTGAAGCTTTCTTT	NA	NA	TRBJ1-1	TRBV9
CAIIGDTQYF	TGTGCCATAATAGGAGATACGCAGTATTTT	NA	NA	TRBJ2-3	TRBV2
CATSWTLGPYNEQFF	TGTGCCACCAGCTGGACCTTGGGGCCATACAATGAGCAGTTCTTC	NA	NA	TRBJ2-1	TRBV15
CASSAGRRVQYF	TGTGCCAGCAGTGCGGGCAGGAGGGTGCAGTACTTC	NA	NA	TRBJ2-7	TRBV25-1
CASSLGGTLGYEQYF	TGTGCCAGCAGCTTAGGAGGGACACTAGGCTACGAGCAGTACTTC	NA	NA	TRBJ2-7	TRBV5-1
CAILIAGELFF	TGTGCCATCCTTATCGCCGGGGAGCTGTTTTTT	NA	NA	TRBJ2-2	TRBV7-9